A selection of T cell receptor beta chains follows, all from one sample in a study of glioma-infiltrating T cells. TCRdb re-called the multiplex PCR reads through MiXCR, storing one row per CDR3 protein. The sample carries fewer than 500,000 distinct CDR3 sequences, 41% recorded once. Source material: glioma tissue, nonneoplastic brain tissue, or PBMCs (not recorded which). The receptors come from a human donor with low-grade glioma or glioblastoma, undergoing nonglioma brain surgery, or in good health (not recorded which). The CDR3 runs from the conserved cysteine through the conserved F or W.

V	J	CDR3
TRBV20-1	TRBJ2-3	CSPSTRMNTDTQYF
TRBV7-2	TRBJ1-5	CASSTGQGGIQPQHF
TRBV6-2/TRBV6-3	TRBJ2-7	CASRASGGTYEQYF
TRBV4-1	TRBJ2-1	CASSQDRDYSYNEQFF
TRBV5-4	TRBJ1-1	CASSPYTGVATEAFF
TRBV5-1	TRBJ2-5	CASSLEAQETQYF
TRBV18	TRBJ1-1	CASSEGTAREAFF
TRBV19	TRBJ1-1	CASTLLNRGWGEAFF
TRBV2	TRBJ1-1	CASSGGWNTEAFF
TRBV12-3/TRBV12-4	TRBJ2-5	CASSPTSAQETQYF
TRBV20-1	TRBJ2-7	CSARTGGSYEQYF
TRBV19	TRBJ2-4	CASKVGGLIENIQYF
TRBV19	TRBJ1-4	CATAGLANEKLFF
TRBV18	TRBJ1-1	CASSPLRPQRALNTEAFF
TRBV4-3	TRBJ2-3	CASSQDATSEGADTQYF
TRBV27	TRBJ1-1	CASSLGSDTEAFF
TRBV20-1	TRBJ2-7	CSAPGDRAYEQYF
TRBV20-1	TRBJ2-7	CSARGVGAYEQYF
TRBV7-2	TRBJ2-7	CASSLTSYEQYF
TRBV15	TRBJ1-1	CATSPDRNTEAFF
TRBV27	TRBJ2-1	CASSPPTLKTYNEQFF
TRBV18	TRBJ2-7	CASSPPVLAYEQYF
TRBV20-1	TRBJ1-1	CSAARQANTEAFF
TRBV27	TRBJ2-7	CASSLAGGPYEQYF
TRBV6-1	TRBJ1-5	CASSSGQPQHF
TRBV6-2/TRBV6-3	TRBJ2-7	CASSYSTPPSYEQYF
TRBV6-1	TRBJ2-7	CASSPLSYEQYF
TRBV20-1	TRBJ2-1	CSARKGVSNEQFF
TRBV27	TRBJ2-1	CASSLSFPRRGSSYNEQFF
TRBV10-3	TRBJ1-3	CAMRRGYSGNTIYF
TRBV7-2	TRBJ1-1	CASSSTVTHTETFF
TRBV5-4	TRBJ2-1	CASSLVSGYNEQFF
TRBV4-3	TRBJ2-7	CASSQGSQGFYEQYF
TRBV12-3/TRBV12-4	TRBJ1-5	CASSLDREQPQHF
TRBV2	TRBJ1-6	CATQSLPGTTSPLHF